This T cell receptor (beta chain) was recovered during a study of naive and memory T cell subsets. This CDR3 is built from 15 residues. Per the germline V gene, CDR1 is DFQATT and CDR2 is SNEGSKA (reference sequence). The junction had 7 bases not matched to a gene; V was cut back by 3 bases and J by 1 base. Whole-blood samples were around 2.3 ml of peripheral blood from healthy adult volunteers. Alpha and beta constant region primers primed reverse transcription for blood and skin samples. The SP2 primer and nested alpha and beta constant region primers amplified ligated cDNA in four rounds. Each CDR3 protein is one row after TCRdb ran MiXCR on the 5' RACE reads. The sample holds more than 20,000 distinct CDR3 sequences, under 30% seen once. This clonotype was seen a handful of times.

The TCR originated in a female donor in good health. V gene TRBV20-1 combines with J gene TRBJ2-3, with 7 bases lining up with TRBD2. The CDR3 sequence: CSASSGGEGTDTQYF. The CDR3 DNA sequence: TGCAGTGCTAGTAGTGGGGGGGAAGGCACAGATACGCAGTATTTT.